This T cell receptor beta chain was identified during a study of blood T cell repertoires in COVID-19. As for the study in general: Sources were T cells, B-cell-depleted T cells, or PBMCs; the material itself was cDNA or gDNA.

Study processing details: Amplification from reference gene primers served as the basis for estimated nucleated cell counts. TCRdb keeps only in-frame clones here, not all; method: immunoSEQ multiplex PCR. V, J and clone size derive from that table, while D and trimming were established from the DNA sequence. The table lists around 270,000 clones, around 85% of them singletons. This clone was counted ten times or more. The junction departs from germline at one end; a sequencing error may be responsible. Germline V lookup: CDR1 KGHSH, CDR2 LQKENI. CDR3 size: 14 residues. The chain combines TRBV18 with TRBJ2-5; D not certain. The TCR originated in a human donor with COVID-19, enrolled during active disease. The donor label of this sample is uncertain. Sequencing was performed on peripheral blood. DNA for the CDR3: TGTGCCAGCTCCCCACCGAGCCACCAAGAGACCCAGTACTTC. This encodes CASSPPSHQETQYF.